Each of the 23 T cell receptor beta chains below was sequenced from the same sample in a study of tumor and adjacent non-tumor tissue in lung cancer. The library came from three nested PCR rounds adapted from ARM-PCR protocols. TCRdb independently ran MiXCR on the multiplex PCR reads; one entry per CDR3 protein. The data contain about 50,000 distinct CDR3 sequences, 74% of them singletons. No cell sorting was done before RNA was extracted from the tissue. More than 3 cm separated this lung sample from the edge of the tumor. Sequenced input: distant non-tumor lung tissue. The origin of the receptors is a woman aged 60 to 75 with non-small cell lung cancer.

Of note for this clonotype: The junction and the germline gene differ at one end; a read error may be behind it. The chain joins TRBV6-5 to TRBJ2-5, with D hard to call. The CDR3 length is 15 residues. The germline V gene has CDR1 MNHEY and CDR2 SVGAGI. The CDR3 loop reads CASSYRDTSGETRYF. The CDR3 nucleotides read TGTGCCAGCAGTTACCGTGACACTTCTGGAGAGACCCGGTACTTC.

Concerning this clonotype: Compared with germline, one end of the junction differs, possibly owing to a read error. The rearrangement links TRBV12-3 or TRBV12-4 to TRBJ2-2, with D possibly TRBD1 on 6 matching bases. The CDR3 is 13 residues long. Here the CDR3 reads CASSFTGSGELLF. The CDR3 region has the DNA TGTGCAAGTAGTTTCACAGGGTCCGGGGAGCTGCTTTTT.

A word on this clonotype: The junction does not match germline at one end; this may be a read error. The chain couples TRBV4-3 to TRBJ2-3; TRBD1 matches 8 bases. The CDR3 has 15 residues. Germline loops: CDR1 LGHNA, CDR2 YSLEER. CDR3 residues: CASSHGQGVTDTQYF. For the CDR3, the DNA is TGCGCCAGCAGCCATGGACAGGGAGTAACAGATACGCAGTATTTC.

With respect to this clonotype: Since a much larger clone is just one base distant, this may be a read error. V usage is TRBV11-2 and J usage is TRBJ2-1; TRBD2 aligns across 8 bases. The CDR3 consists of 14 residues. The junction had 1 base not matched to a gene; V was cut back by 3 bases and J by 3 bases. Per germline, CDR1 SGHAT and CDR2 FQNNGV. As DNA, the CDR3 is TGTGCCAGCAGCTTTAGCGGGGACTACAATGAGCAGTTCTTC. It specifies CASSFSGDYNEQFF.

The chain couples TRBV6-5 to TRBJ2-5, with 7 bases that match TRBD1. Germline CDR1 is MNHEY and CDR2 is SVGAGI. The CDR3 runs 20 residues. V dropped 2 bases and J dropped 2; count of bases not matched to a gene: 20. Here the CDR3 reads CASSYPTFERIRGQQETQYF. The DNA for the CDR3 is TGTGCCAGCAGTTACCCTACGTTCGAGAGGATAAGGGGGCAGCAAGAGACCCAGTACTTC.

Turning to this clonotype: Since no conserved phenylalanine or tryptophan closes the CDR3, a read error is the likely cause. The CDR3 here is CASGPQGTANEQFL. CDR3 bases: TGTGCCAGCGGCCCACAGGGGACAGCTAATGAGCAGTTCCTC. This chain uses TRBV6-2 or TRBV6-3 with TRBJ2-1; 7 nucleotides align to TRBD1. Germline assignment: CDR1 MNHEY and CDR2 SVGEGT. Trimming took 8 bases from V and 7 from J; bases not matched to a gene: 11. This CDR3 has 14 amino acids.

This clonotype has a handful of counts. The rearrangement uses TRBV18 and TRBJ2-5; TRBD2 is a possible D gene (5 bases). In germline, CDR1 is KGHSH, CDR2 LQKENI. CDR3 size: 14 residues. Trimming took off 0 bases at V and 5 bases at J, with 10 bases between the two ends. In DNA, the CDR3 is TGTGCCAGCTCACCACCGGCGTCGGGGGAGACCCAGTACTTC. Its translation is CASSPPASGETQYF.

Details on this clonotype: At one boundary the junction diverges from the germline segment, which might be a read error. V usage is TRBV6-2 or TRBV6-3 and J usage is TRBJ1-5; the match to TRBD1 covers 9 bases. Germline assignment: CDR1 MNHEY and CDR2 SVGEGT. The CDR3 consists of 18 residues. The CDR3 region has the DNA TGTGCCGGCAGTTACTCCGCGGACAGGGGAGAGGACAATCAGCCCCAGAATTTT. This sequence encodes CAGSYSADRGEDNQPQNF.

As regards this clonotype: A read error may account for a junction end that differs from germline. This chain connects TRBV6-2 or TRBV6-3 to TRBJ2-1; weak D call: TRBD2 (6 bases). The CDR3 covers 15 residues. The germline CDR1 and CDR2 sequences are MNHEY and SVGEGT. For the CDR3, the DNA is TGTGCCAGCACTCCCATTGGCGCGGGGCTCGATGAGGAGTTCTTC. Translation gives CASTPIGAGLDEEFF.

Details on this clonotype: The conserved final phenylalanine or tryptophan is absent from the CDR3, which likely points to a read error. The J gene is TRBJ1-4, the V gene TRBV28; 9 bases line up with TRBD1. The germline CDR1 and CDR2 sequences are MDHEN and SYDVKM. The CDR3 consists of 16 residues. With V trimmed by 5 bases and J by 6 bases, 10 bases remained unmatched. The CDR3 protein is CASSPRTGGSDEKLFS. The DNA of the CDR3 is TGTGCCAGCAGTCCGAGAACAGGGGGCAGTGATGAAAAACTGTTTTCT.

The chain recombines TRBV28 with TRBJ2-1; TRBD1 is a possible D gene (6 bases). Germline V CDR1 and CDR2: MDHEN, SYDVKM. The CDR3 has 15 residues. Deletions cut 7 bases from V and 1 base from J, with 14 bases between. Here the CDR3 reads CASTTTGTSYNEQFF. CDR3 in DNA: TGTGCCAGCACCACAACAGGGACGTCCTACAATGAGCAGTTCTTC. Supplemented by reference TRBV28 and TRBJ2-1, the full variable domain reads DVKVTQSSRYLVKRTGEKVFLECVQDMDHENMFWYRQDPGLGLRLIYFSYDVKMKEKGDIPEGYSVSREKKERFSLILESASTNQTSMYLCASTTTGTSYNEQFFGPGTRLTVL.

To note about this clonotype: No conserved phenylalanine or tryptophan is present at the end of the CDR3, so a read error is the likely explanation. This chain joins TRBV11-2 and TRBJ1-1; D is uncertain. The length of the CDR3 is 15 residues. Germline V gene data show CDR1 as SGHAT and CDR2 as FQNNGV. DNA for the CDR3: TGTGCCAGCAACTTAGATCCTGGCGCGTACACTGAAGCTTTCTCT. The encoded protein is CASNLDPGAYTEAFS.

Points on this clonotype: One end of the junction does not line up with germline, which may come from a read error. V usage is TRBV29-1 and J usage is TRBJ2-6; D not resolved. Germline assignment: CDR1 SQVTM and CDR2 ANQGSEA. CDR3 size: 13 residues. The CDR3 nucleotides read TGTATCGTTGTTTCCTCTGGGGCCAACGTCCTGACTTTC. It translates to CIVVSSGANVLTF.

V usage is TRBV29-1 and J usage is TRBJ2-1, with D maybe TRBD2 (6 bases). Germline V gene data show CDR1 as SQVTM and CDR2 as ANQGSEA. This CDR3 contains 9 residues. The V end lost 7 bases, the J end lost 13 bases, and 11 bases lay between the germline ends. The CDR3 DNA follows: TGCAGCGCTGGGACTGAACAGTTCTTC. Translation gives CSAGTEQFF.

This clonotype occurred once. A read error may account for a junction end that differs from germline. V gene TRBV11-3 combines with J gene TRBJ1-6; D possibly corresponds to TRBD1 (6 bases). The length of the CDR3 is 15 residues. Germline V gives CDR1 SGHNT, CDR2 YENEEA. CDR3 region: CASSLEDRYKSPPHF. In DNA, the CDR3 is TGTGCTAGCAGCTTAGAGGACAGATATAAATCACCCCCCCACTTT.

Comment on this clonotype: One end of the junction varies from germline; a read error may be responsible. The CDR3 loop reads CANSLVGQGARYEKLFF. DNA of the CDR3: TGTGCCAACAGCTTAGTGGGACAGGGGGCCCGTTATGAAAAACTGTTTTTT. The J gene is TRBJ1-4, the V gene TRBV11-2; 12 positions agree with TRBD1. The CDR3 totals 17 residues. Germline lookup yields CDR1 SGHAT and CDR2 FQNNGV. Full variable domain (rest looked up from reference TRBV11-2 and TRBJ1-4): EAGVAQSPRYKIIEKRQSVAFWCNPISGHATLYWYQQILGQGPKLLIQFQNNGVVDDSQLPKDRFSAERLKGVDSTLKIQPAKLEDSAVYLCANSLVGQGARYEKLFFGSGTQLSVL.

This sequence joins TRBV6-5 and TRBJ2-1; D gene unclear. Germline V gene data show CDR1 as MNHEY and CDR2 as SVGAGI. The length of the CDR3 is 18 residues. V was cut by 7 bases and J by 7 bases, with 29 bases left in between. The CDR3 nucleotides read TGTGCCAGCAATTGCTCGATACTAACGGTAGGGAAAGGGAATGAGCAGTTCTTC. This translates into CASNCSILTVGKGNEQFF.

This clonotype was seen a single time. The junction and the germline gene differ at one end; a read error may be behind it. The J gene is TRBJ1-5, the V gene TRBV11-2; 10 nucleotides match TRBD1. CDR3 length: 15 residues. The germline V gene encodes CDR1 SGHAT and CDR2 FQNNGV. This chain's CDR3 is CVSSFGDRGNRPQHF. The CDR3 region has the DNA TGTGTCAGCAGCTTCGGGGACAGGGGCAATCGGCCCCAGCATTTC.

The chain carries TRBV7-9 and TRBJ1-1; D is possibly TRBD1 (5 bases). CDR1 SEHNR and CDR2 FQNEAQ come from the germline V gene (reference sequence). This CDR3 comprises 13 residues. V lost 1 base to trimming and J lost 12 bases, with 15 bases between them. The CDR3 DNA follows: TGTGCCAGCAGCTTAGTCGGGGCCCATTGGTCTTTCTTT. The encoded protein is CASSLVGAHWSFF.

Of note for this clonotype: At one end, the junction sequence differs from germline, possibly due to a read error. The chain recombines TRBV29-1 with TRBJ2-2; tentative D call: TRBD2 (5 bases). CDR3 length: 13 residues. Germline assignment: CDR1 SQVTM and CDR2 ANQGSEA. The CDR3 loop is CSVDGLNTGKLFF. The CDR3 region has the DNA TGCAGCGTTGATGGACTGAACACCGGGAAGCTGTTTTTT.

This chain joins TRBV6-2 or TRBV6-3 and TRBJ2-2; tentatively, D is TRBD2 (5 bases). Germline V gives CDR1 MNHEY, CDR2 SVGEGT. There are 17 residues in the CDR3. Trimming removed 2 bases from V and 5 bases from J, with 18 bases in between. The chain's CDR3 is CASSYNQQRVDTGELFF. CDR3 bases: TGTGCCAGCAGTTACAACCAACAGAGGGTCGATACCGGGGAGCTGTTTTTT.

By proportion, this clonotype is medium-sized (0.01 to 0.1%). V gene TRBV4-3 combines with J gene TRBJ2-7, with 9 bases identical to TRBD1. V was pared by 5 bases and J by 5 bases, with 13 bases of the junction left unmatched. CDR3 length: 16 residues. CDR1 LGHNA and CDR2 YSLEER come from the germline V gene. The CDR3 DNA is TGCGCCAGCAGCTTTCTTCCCGGGACAGGGAAAAACGAGCAGTACTTC. This codes for CASSFLPGTGKNEQYF.

The sample holds many counts of this clonotype. The rearrangement uses TRBV6-1 and TRBJ2-3; 7 nucleotides line up with TRBD2. This CDR3 is built from 15 residues. Looked up from germline, CDR1 is MNHNS and CDR2 is SASEGT. J gave up 1 base and V 6 bases, and 7 bases lay outside the gene matches. DNA for the CDR3: TGTGCCAGCAGGAGTCTAGCGGTAGGCACAGATACGCAGTATTTT. Protein sequence: CASRSLAVGTDTQYF.